This TCR beta chain derives from a study of blood T cell repertoires in COVID-19 (dated by TCRdb to 2020 to 2021). As for the study more broadly: Samples covering the acute and convalescent phases of COVID-19 were provided by collaborators in the United States, Italy and Spain. Deeply sampled blood TCRbeta repertoires from subjects exposed to, actively infected with, or recovered from COVID-19 were included in the dataset. A de-identified subject ID, COVID-19 status, age in years and sex were almost always included in the sample metadata. Samples came from the ongoing ImmuneRACE study (first 160 participants) plus 1,254 subjects from 6 global collaborators. A freely available public database, intended as a resource for researchers studying the immune response to SARS-CoV-2, is where the repertoires were released. Where available, HLA class I and class II types were obtained from metadata supplied by the sample provider rather than from assay-based typing. The material from the prospective study consisted of cDNA or gDNA derived from T cells, B-cell-depleted T cells, or PBMCs. General conclusions and limits of the study: How much clinical and demographic metadata was included differed by source and by participant, and the metadata was provided uncurated.

With respect to this clone: No antigen is known for it. No base quality values were provided; no much bigger clone lies one nucleotide off.

The immunoSEQ Assay, a bias-controlled multiplex PCR, was used to amplify TCRbeta CDR3 regions from genomic DNA. The published analysis was carried out like this. Nucleated cell counts per sample were estimated from amplification of reference gene primers within the assay. To quantify the absolute abundance of each unique TCRbeta CDR3 rearrangement, sequence reads were collapsed and filtered. For each sample, productive Simpson clonality was calculated as the square root of Simpson's diversity index across productive rearrangements. Here the immuneACCESS table is served through TCRdb, limited to in-frame sequences with V and J called. Missing clones are a known gap in these copies; in checked studies unresolved V genes cover under half, and the rest lacks a known reason. From that table come the V and J calls and clone size; the DNA was used to work out D and trimming. In all, the sample holds 110,000 to 150,000 clones, and more than 75% of those were seen once. The ten largest clonotypes hold about 4.3% of the sample.

Whole blood was collected in K2EDTA tubes by collaborating institutions according to the institutions' own protocols. For TCRbeta analysis, collaborators shipped samples as frozen whole blood, isolated PBMCs, or DNA extracted from either of those sample types. The clonotype originates from an elderly woman with acute or convalescent COVID-19. Source material: peripheral blood.

The DNA reads TGTGCCAGCAGCTTTCCGCCGCGGAACAATGAGCAGTTCTTC. It translates to CASSFPPRNNEQFF. The chain joins TRBV7-2 to TRBJ2-1, with no confidently assigned D gene. From cysteine to phenylalanine, the CDR3 is 14 amino acids long. The retained sequence is limited to the CDR3, 42 bases, with the frame set at the first base. CDR1 SGHTA and CDR2 FQGNSA were looked up in the germline V gene. V sheds 3 bases and J sheds 5 bases, leaving 11 bases between their ends.